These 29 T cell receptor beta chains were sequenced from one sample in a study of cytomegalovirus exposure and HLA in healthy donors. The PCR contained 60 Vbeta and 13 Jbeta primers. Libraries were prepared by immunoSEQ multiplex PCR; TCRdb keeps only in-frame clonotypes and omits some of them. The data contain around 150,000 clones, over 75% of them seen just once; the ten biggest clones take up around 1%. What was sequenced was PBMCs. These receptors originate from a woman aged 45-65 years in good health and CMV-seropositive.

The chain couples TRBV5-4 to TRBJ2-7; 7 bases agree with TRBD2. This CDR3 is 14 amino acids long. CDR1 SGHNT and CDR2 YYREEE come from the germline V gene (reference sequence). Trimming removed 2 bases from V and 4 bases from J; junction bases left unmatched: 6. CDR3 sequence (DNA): TGTGCCAGCAGCTTCGGGGGGACGGGGTACGAGCAGTACTTC. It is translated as CASSFGGTGYEQYF.

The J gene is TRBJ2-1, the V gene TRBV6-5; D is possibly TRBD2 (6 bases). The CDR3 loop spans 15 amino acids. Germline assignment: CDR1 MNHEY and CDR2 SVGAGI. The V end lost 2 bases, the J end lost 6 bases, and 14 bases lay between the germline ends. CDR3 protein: CASSYMGGLLNEQFF. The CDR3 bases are TGTGCCAGCAGTTACATGGGAGGTTTACTCAATGAGCAGTTCTTC.

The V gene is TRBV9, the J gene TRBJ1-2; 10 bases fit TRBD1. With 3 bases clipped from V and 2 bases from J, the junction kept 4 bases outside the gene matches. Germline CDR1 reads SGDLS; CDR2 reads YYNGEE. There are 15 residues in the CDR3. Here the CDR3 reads CASSASTGGNYGYTF. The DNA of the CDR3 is TGTGCCAGCAGCGCCTCGACAGGGGGCAACTATGGCTACACCTTC.

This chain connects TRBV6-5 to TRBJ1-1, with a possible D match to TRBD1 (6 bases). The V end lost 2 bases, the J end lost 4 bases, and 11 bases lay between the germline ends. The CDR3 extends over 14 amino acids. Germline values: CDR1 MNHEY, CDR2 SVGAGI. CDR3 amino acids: CASSYVQGGTEAFF. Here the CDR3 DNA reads TGTGCCAGCAGTTACGTACAGGGTGGCACTGAAGCTTTCTTT.

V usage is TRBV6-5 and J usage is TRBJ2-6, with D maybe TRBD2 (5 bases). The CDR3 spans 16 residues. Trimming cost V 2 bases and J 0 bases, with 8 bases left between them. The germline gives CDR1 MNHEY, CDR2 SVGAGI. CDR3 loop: CASSYDEGSGANVLTF. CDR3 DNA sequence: TGTGCCAGCAGTTACGATGAGGGCTCTGGGGCCAACGTCCTGACTTTC.

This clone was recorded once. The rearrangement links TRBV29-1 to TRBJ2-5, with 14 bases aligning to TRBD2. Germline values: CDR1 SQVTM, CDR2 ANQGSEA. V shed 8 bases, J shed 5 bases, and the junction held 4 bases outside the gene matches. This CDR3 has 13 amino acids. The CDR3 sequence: CSSRTSGGETQYF. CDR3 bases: TGCAGCTCTCGGACTAGCGGGGGGGAGACCCAGTACTTC.

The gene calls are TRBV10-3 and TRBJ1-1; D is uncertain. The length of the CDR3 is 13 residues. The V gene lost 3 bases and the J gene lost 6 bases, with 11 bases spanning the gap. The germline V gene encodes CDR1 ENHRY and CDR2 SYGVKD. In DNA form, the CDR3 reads TGTGCCATCAGTGATACAGAAAGCCCTGAAGCTTTCTTT. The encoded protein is CAISDTESPEAFF.

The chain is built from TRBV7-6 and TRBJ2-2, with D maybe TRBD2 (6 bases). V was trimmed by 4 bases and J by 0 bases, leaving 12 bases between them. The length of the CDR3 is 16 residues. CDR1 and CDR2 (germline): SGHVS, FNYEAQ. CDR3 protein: CASSSLGGANTGELFF. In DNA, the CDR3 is TGTGCCAGCAGCTCACTGGGGGGAGCGAACACCGGGGAGCTGTTTTTT.

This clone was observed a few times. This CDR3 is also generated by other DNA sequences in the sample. CDR3: CASSVGGANTEAFF. DNA for the CDR3: TGTGCCAGCAGCGTTGGAGGGGCGAACACTGAAGCTTTCTTT. The chain couples TRBV9 to TRBJ1-1, with a possible D match to TRBD1 (5 bases). Germline values: CDR1 SGDLS, CDR2 YYNGEE. The CDR3 sequence is 14 residues long. Trimming took off 2 bases at V and 1 base at J, with 9 bases between the two ends.

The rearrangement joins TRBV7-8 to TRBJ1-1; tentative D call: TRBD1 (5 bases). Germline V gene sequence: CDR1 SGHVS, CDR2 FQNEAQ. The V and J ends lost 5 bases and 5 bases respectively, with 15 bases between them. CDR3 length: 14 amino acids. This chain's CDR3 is CASSPVTGTTEAFF. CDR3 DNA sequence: TGTGCCAGCAGCCCGGTCACAGGAACTACTGAAGCTTTCTTT. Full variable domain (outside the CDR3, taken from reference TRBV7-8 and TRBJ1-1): GAGVSQSPRYKVAKRGQDVALRCDPISGHVSLFWYQQALGQGPEFLTYFQNEAQLDKSGLPSDRFFAERPEGSVSTLKIQRTQQEDSAVYLCASSPVTGTTEAFFGQGTRLTVV.

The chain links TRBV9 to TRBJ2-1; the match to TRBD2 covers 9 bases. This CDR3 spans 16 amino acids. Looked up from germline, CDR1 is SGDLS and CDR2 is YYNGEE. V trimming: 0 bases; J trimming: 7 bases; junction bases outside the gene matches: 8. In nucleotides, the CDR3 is TGTGCCAGCAGCGTAGCTCCCAGCGGGGGGCCGAATGAGCAGTTCTTC. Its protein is CASSVAPSGGPNEQFF.

The CDR3 coding sequence is TGTGCCAGCTCCGTCACTGAAGCTTTCTTT. Protein sequence: CASSVTEAFF. The chain carries TRBV2 and TRBJ1-1; D is unresolved. CDR1 and CDR2 from the germline V gene are SNHLY and FYNNEI. Trimming removed 8 bases at V and 4 bases at J, with 5 bases between. The length of the CDR3 is 10 residues.

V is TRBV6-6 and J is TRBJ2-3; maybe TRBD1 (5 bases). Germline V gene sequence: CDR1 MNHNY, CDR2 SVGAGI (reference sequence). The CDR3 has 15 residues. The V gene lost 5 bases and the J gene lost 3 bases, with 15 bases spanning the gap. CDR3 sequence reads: CASSADSVGTDTQYF. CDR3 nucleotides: TGTGCCAGCAGTGCAGACAGCGTCGGTACAGATACGCAGTATTTT.

The CDR3 DNA sequence: TGCGCCAGCAGCTTTTCTGTAGGGACAGCTGCTGAAGCTTTCTTT. Translating gives CASSFSVGTAAEAFF. The chain carries TRBV5-1 and TRBJ1-1; 7 positions match TRBD1. From germline, CDR1 is SGHRS and CDR2 YFSETQ. This CDR3 contains 15 residues. The V segment lost 2 bases and the J segment 6 bases; nucleotides outside the gene matches: 10.

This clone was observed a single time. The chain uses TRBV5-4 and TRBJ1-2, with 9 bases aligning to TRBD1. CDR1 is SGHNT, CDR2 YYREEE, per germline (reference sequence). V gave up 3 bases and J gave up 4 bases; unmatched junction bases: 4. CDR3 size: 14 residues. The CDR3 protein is CASSWTGEFYGYTF. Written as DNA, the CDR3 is TGTGCCAGCAGCTGGACAGGGGAGTTCTATGGCTACACCTTC.

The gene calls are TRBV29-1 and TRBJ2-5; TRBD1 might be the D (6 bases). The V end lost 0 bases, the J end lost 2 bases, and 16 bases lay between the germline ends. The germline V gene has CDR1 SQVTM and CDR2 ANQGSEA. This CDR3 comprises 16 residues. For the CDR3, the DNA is TGCAGCGTTGAAGATCGGAGAACAGGGCTTCAAGAGACCCAGTACTTC. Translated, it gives CSVEDRRTGLQETQYF.

The CDR3 nucleotides read TGTGCCAGCAGGGAGGGAAATCAGCCCCAGCATTTT. It is translated as CASREGNQPQHF. This chain connects TRBV2 to TRBJ1-5; no clear D gene. Germline loops: CDR1 SNHLY, CDR2 FYNNEI. V was trimmed by 6 bases and J by 4 bases, leaving 7 bases between them. CDR3 size: 12 residues. Together with reference TRBV2 and TRBJ1-5, the CDR3 gives the full variable domain: EPEVTQTPSHQVTQMGQEVILRCVPISNHLYFYWYRQILGQKVEFLVSFYNNEISEKSEIFDDQFSVERPDGSNFTLKIRSTKLEDSAMYFCASREGNQPQHFGDGTRLSIL.

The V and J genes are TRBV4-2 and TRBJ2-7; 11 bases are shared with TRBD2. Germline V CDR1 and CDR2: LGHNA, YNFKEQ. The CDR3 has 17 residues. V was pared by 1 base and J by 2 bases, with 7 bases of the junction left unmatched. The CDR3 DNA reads TGTGCCAGCAGCCAAGTTTCTAGCGGGAGGATGGCCTACGAGCAGTACTTC. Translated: CASSQVSSGRMAYEQYF.

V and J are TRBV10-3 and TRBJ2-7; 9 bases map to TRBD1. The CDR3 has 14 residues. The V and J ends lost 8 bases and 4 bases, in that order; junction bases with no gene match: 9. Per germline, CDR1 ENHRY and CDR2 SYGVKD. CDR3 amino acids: CAIERDRVIYEQYF. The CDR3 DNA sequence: TGTGCCATCGAACGGGACAGGGTCATTTACGAGCAGTACTTC.

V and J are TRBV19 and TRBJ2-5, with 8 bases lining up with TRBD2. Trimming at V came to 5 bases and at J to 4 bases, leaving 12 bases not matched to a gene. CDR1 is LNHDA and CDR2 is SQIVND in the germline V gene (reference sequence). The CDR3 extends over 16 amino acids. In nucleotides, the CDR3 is TGTGCCAGTAGTTCTCTTGGGAGCGGGAGTCTAGAGACCCAGTACTTC. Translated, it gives CASSSLGSGSLETQYF.

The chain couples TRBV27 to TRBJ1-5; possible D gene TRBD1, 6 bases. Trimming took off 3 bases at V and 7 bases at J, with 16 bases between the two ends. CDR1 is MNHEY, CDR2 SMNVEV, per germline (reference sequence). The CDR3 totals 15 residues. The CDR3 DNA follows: TGTGCCAGCAGTTTGGGCACAGGGAGGGTGCAGCCCCAGCATTTT. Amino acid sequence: CASSLGTGRVQPQHF.

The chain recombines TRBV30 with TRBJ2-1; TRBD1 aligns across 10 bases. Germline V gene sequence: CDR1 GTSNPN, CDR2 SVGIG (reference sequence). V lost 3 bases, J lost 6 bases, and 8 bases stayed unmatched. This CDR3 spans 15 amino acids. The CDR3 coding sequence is TGTGCCTGGAGAGGGACAGGGGTTTGGAGCAATGAGCAGTTCTTC. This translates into CAWRGTGVWSNEQFF.

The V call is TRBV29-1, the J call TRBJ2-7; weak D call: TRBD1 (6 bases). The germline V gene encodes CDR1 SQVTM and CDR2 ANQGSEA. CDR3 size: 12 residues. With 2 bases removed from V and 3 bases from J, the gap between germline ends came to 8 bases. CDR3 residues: CSVEQGNYEQYF. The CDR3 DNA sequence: TGCAGCGTTGAACAGGGGAACTACGAGCAGTACTTC.

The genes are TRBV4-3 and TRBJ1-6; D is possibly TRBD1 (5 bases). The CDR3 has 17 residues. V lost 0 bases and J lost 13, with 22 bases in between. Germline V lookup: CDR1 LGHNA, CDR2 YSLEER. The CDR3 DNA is TGCGCCAGCAGCCAAGATTGGCTCGAAGGGGTTGGTAGGCCCCTCCACTTT. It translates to CASSQDWLEGVGRPLHF.

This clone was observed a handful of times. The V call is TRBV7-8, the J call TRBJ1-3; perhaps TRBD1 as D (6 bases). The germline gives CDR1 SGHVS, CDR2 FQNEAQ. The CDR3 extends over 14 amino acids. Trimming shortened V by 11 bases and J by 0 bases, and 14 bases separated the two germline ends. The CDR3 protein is CAGQSPGSGNTIYF. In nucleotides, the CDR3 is TGTGCCGGACAGAGTCCCGGCTCTGGAAACACCATATATTTT.

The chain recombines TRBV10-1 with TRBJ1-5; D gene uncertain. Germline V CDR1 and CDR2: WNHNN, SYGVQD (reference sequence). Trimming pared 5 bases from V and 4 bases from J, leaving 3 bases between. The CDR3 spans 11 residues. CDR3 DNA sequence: TGCGCCAGCAGTTTAAATCAGCCCCAGCATTTT. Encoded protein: CASSLNQPQHF.

In nucleotides, the CDR3 is TGTGCCAGCAGCGTAGGAGCGGGAGAGCTCTACGAGCAGTACTTC. Translation gives CASSVGAGELYEQYF. The gene calls are TRBV9 and TRBJ2-7, with 8 bases matching TRBD2. CDR1 SGDLS and CDR2 YYNGEE come from the germline V gene. The V and J ends lost 0 bases and 3 bases, in that order; junction bases with no gene match: 5. The CDR3 runs 15 residues.

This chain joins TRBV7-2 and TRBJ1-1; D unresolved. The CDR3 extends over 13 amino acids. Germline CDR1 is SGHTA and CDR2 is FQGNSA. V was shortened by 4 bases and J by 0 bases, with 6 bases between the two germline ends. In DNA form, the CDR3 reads TGTGCCAGCAGCTCCTTTATGAACACTGAAGCTTTCTTT. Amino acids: CASSSFMNTEAFF.

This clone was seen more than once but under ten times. This CDR3 reads CASSFFGRAPTDTQYF. CDR3 DNA: TGTGCCAGCAGCTTCTTCGGGAGGGCCCCCACAGATACGCAGTATTTT. The J gene is TRBJ2-3, the V gene TRBV11-2; the match to TRBD2 covers 8 bases. Germline CDR1 SGHAT, CDR2 FQNNGV. J gave up 2 bases and V 3 bases, and 7 bases lay outside the gene matches. This CDR3 has 16 amino acids.